The subject of this entry is one T cell receptor (beta chain). The sample originates from a study of blood T cell repertoires in COVID-19. Whole-study context: The cDNA or gDNA used as material had been derived from T cells, B-cell-depleted T cells, or PBMCs.

Generated by immunoSEQ multiplex PCR, the TCRdb table keeps only in-frame clones and is missing some. The table lists some 340,000 clones, around 85% of them singletons, with more than 3% in the top ten. Germline V lookup: CDR1 SGDLS, CDR2 YYNGEE. Trimming removed 4 bases from V and 6 bases from J; junction bases left unmatched: 4. The CDR3 runs to 13 residues. Sequenced input: peripheral blood. The chain employs TRBV9 and TRBJ2-1; 7 bases are shared with TRBD2. This receptor was taken from a woman between 18 and 29 years old with acute or convalescent COVID-19. CDR3 DNA: TGTGCCAGCAGCTTCCGACTAGCCAATGAGCAGTTCTTC. Its translation is CASSFRLANEQFF.